The subject of this entry is one T cell receptor beta chain. The data were taken from a study of T cells expressing NK-cell markers. In the study overall: Seven sequenced donors out of eight were HCMV-seropositive, one seronegative.

This CDR3 is built from 14 residues. Germline V gene lookup returns CDR1 SGHTA and CDR2 FQGTGA. Synthesis of TCR beta cDNA relied on 5'RACE template switching carrying UMIs. Reanalyzing the 5' RACE reads, TCRdb keeps one entry per CDR3 protein, without DNA. The table for this sample gives 350,000 to 500,000 distinct CDR3 sequences. The J gene is TRBJ1-2, the V gene TRBV7-3. This TCR came from a woman between 18 and 70 years old in good health. The sample comprised blood T cells: a sorted CD56 or NKG2C T cell subset, CD4+ or CD8+ T cells, or bulk PBMC T cells (not recorded which). CDR3 in amino acids: CASSPDGGNYGYTF.